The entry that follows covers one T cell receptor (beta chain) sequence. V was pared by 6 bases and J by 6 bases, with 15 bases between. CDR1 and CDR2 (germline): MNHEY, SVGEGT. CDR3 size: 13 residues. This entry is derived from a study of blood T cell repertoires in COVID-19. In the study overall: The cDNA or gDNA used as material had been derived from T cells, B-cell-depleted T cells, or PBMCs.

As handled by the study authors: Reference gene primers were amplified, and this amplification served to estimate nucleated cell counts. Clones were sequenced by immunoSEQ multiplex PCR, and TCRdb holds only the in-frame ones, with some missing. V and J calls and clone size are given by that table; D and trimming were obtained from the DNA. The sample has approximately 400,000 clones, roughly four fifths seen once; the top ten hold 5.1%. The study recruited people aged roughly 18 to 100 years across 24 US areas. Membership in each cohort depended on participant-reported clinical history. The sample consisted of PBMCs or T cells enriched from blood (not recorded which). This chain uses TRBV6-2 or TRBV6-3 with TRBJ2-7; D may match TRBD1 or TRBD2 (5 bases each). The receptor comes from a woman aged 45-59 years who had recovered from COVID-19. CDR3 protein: CASSPGPEREQYF. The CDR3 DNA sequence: TGTGCCAGCAGCCCGGGGCCGGAGCGCGAGCAGTACTTC.